One and the same sample provided the 8 T cell receptor beta chains below, sequenced in a study of blood T cells in healthy people across ages. Then a second PCR, running about 6 to 11 cycles, was carried out with a sample-barcoded 5' primer and a J-beta primer mix. TCRdb passed the 5' RACE reads through MiXCR, listing each CDR3 protein once. The table includes more than 550,000 distinct CDR3 sequences, about 24% detected once. Sequences were obtained from blood. The receptors stem from an older man in good health.

The chain employs TRBV29-1 and TRBJ2-3; 7 bases match TRBD2. V dropped 0 bases and J dropped 0; count of bases not matched to a gene: 6. CDR3 length equals 16 residues. Germline V gene data show CDR1 as SQVTM and CDR2 as ANQGSEA. For the CDR3, the DNA is TGCAGCGTTGAAGATGGTATCGGGAGGAGCACAGATACGCAGTATTTT. Protein: CSVEDGIGRSTDTQYF.

This clonotype has a handful of counts. The V and J genes are TRBV20-1 and TRBJ2-2; D gene unclear. The CDR3 sequence is 13 residues long. Trimming took 3 bases from V and 1 from J, leaving 6 bases between them. Germline CDR1 DFQATT, CDR2 SNEGSKA (reference sequence). CDR3 nucleotides: TGCAGTGCTAGTGTAGGGAACACCGGGGAGCTGTTTTTT. The encoded protein is CSASVGNTGELFF.

This clonotype was picked up a small number of times. The rearrangement uses TRBV18 and TRBJ2-7; the D is unclear. The V end lost 0 bases, the J end lost 3 bases, and 9 bases lay between the germline ends. Looked up from germline, CDR1 is KGHSH and CDR2 is LQKENI. CDR3 length: 14 amino acids. In DNA form, the CDR3 reads TGTGCCAGCTCACCACCGAATAGATACTACGAGCAGTACTTC. Protein: CASSPPNRYYEQYF.

This clonotype appeared a few times. The chain is built from TRBV29-1 and TRBJ1-1, with D unclear. Trimming took off 5 bases at V and 2 bases at J, with 6 bases between the two ends. Per the germline V gene, CDR1 is SQVTM and CDR2 is ANQGSEA. This CDR3 comprises 11 residues. CDR3 protein: CSVPGNTEAFF. The CDR3 bases are TGCAGCGTTCCGGGAAACACTGAAGCTTTCTTT.

V gene TRBV12-3 or TRBV12-4 combines with J gene TRBJ2-1; 8 nucleotides agree with TRBD2. The CDR3 sequence is 15 residues long. The V and J ends lost 7 bases and 5 bases, in that order; junction bases with no gene match: 10. Written as DNA, the CDR3 is TGTGCCAGCAACCCGGGTGGAGCGGGAGACAATGAGCAGTTCTTC. It is translated as CASNPGGAGDNEQFF.

The chain combines TRBV7-2 with TRBJ1-1; the D is unclear. Germline CDR1 and CDR2: SGHTA and FQGNSA. Trimming shortened V by 5 bases and J by 3 bases, and 7 bases separated the two germline ends. CDR3 length: 12 residues. CDR3 bases: TGTGCCAGCAGCATCGGGTACACTGAAGCTTTCTTT. The encoded protein is CASSIGYTEAFF.

The chain uses TRBV11-2 and TRBJ1-2; a weak D match, TRBD1 (6 bases). This CDR3 region has 15 residues. Germline loops: CDR1 SGHAT, CDR2 FQNNGV. V was trimmed by 5 bases and J by 4 bases, leaving 17 bases between them. CDR3 DNA: TGTGCCAGCAGCACTTGGACAGACCGAGGCTATGGCTACACCTTC. This translates into CASSTWTDRGYGYTF. The complete variable domain, with remaining parts taken from reference TRBV11-2 and TRBJ1-2, reads EAGVAQSPRYKIIEKRQSVAFWCNPISGHATLYWYQQILGQGPKLLIQFQNNGVVDDSQLPKDRFSAERLKGVDSTLKIQPAKLEDSAVYLCASSTWTDRGYGYTFGSGTRLTVV.

This chain links TRBV7-6 with TRBJ2-7, with 10 positions matching TRBD2. The junction had 5 bases not matched to a gene; V was cut back by 0 bases and J by 0 bases. Germline V gene data show CDR1 as SGHVS and CDR2 as FNYEAQ. This CDR3 comprises 17 residues. The CDR3 loop reads CASSLAASGGSSYEQYF. CDR3 in DNA: TGTGCCAGCAGCTTAGCGGCTAGCGGGGGTTCCTCCTACGAGCAGTACTTC.